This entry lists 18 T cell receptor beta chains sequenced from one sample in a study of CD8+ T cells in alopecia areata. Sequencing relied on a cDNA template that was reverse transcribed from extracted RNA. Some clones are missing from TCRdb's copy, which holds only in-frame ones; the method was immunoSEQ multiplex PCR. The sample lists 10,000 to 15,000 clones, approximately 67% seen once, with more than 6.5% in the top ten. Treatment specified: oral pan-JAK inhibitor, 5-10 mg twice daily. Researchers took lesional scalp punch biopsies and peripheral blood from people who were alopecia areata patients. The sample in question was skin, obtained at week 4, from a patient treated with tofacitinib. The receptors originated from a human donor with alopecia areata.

In DNA, the CDR3 is TGTGCCAGCAGCGTAGGAAGAGCGGGGGGCGCTATTTATGAGCAGTTCTTC. Protein sequence: CASSVGRAGGAIYEQFF. This chain uses TRBV9 with TRBJ2-1; TRBD2 matches 9 bases. The V gene end was trimmed by 0 bases and the J gene end by 8 bases; junction bases not matched to a gene: 12. This CDR3 is 17 amino acids long. In germline, CDR1 is SGDLS, CDR2 YYNGEE.

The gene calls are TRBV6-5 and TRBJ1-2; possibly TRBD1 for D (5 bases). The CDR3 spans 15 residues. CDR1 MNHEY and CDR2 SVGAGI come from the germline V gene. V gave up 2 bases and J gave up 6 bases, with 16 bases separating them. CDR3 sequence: CASSYLSRGEDGYTF. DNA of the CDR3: TGTGCCAGCAGTTACCTGTCGCGGGGGGAAGATGGCTACACCTTC.

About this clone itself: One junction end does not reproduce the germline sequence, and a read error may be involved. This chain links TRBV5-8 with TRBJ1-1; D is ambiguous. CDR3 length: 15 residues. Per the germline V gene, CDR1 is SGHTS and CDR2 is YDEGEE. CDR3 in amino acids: CASARERGLNTEAFF. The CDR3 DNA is TGCGCCAGCGCAAGAGAGCGGGGTCTGAACACTGAAGCTTTCTTT. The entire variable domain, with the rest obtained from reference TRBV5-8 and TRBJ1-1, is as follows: EAGVTQSPTHLIKTRGQQATLRCSPISGHTSVYWYQQALGLGLQFLLWYDEGEERNRGNFPPRFSGRQFPNYSSELNVNALELEDSALYLCASARERGLNTEAFFGQGTRLTVV.

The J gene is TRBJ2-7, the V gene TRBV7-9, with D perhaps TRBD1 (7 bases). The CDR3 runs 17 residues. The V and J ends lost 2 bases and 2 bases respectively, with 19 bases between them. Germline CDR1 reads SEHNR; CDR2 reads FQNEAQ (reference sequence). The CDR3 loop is CASSLSRRQGGTYEQYF. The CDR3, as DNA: TGTGCCAGCAGCTTATCCCGGCGGCAGGGGGGTACCTACGAGCAGTACTTC.

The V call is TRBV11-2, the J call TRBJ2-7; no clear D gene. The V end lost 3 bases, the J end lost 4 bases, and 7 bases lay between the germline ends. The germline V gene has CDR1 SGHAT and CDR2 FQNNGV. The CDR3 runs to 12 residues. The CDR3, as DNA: TGTGCCAGCAGCTTGGGGTATTACGAGCAGTACTTC. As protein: CASSLGYYEQYF.

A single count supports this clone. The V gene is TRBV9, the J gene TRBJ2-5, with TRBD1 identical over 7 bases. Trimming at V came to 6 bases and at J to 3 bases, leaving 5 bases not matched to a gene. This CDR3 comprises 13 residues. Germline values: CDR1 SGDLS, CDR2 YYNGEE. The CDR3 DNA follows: TGTGCCAGCACCACCGGGACAGAAGAGACCCAGTACTTC. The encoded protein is CASTTGTEETQYF.

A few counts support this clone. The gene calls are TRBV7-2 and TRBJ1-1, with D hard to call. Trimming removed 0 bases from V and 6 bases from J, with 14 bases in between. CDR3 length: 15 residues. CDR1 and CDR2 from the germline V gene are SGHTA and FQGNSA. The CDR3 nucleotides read TGTGCCAGCAGCTTAGCTTTAGGGTCGGGCGCTGAAGCTTTCTTT. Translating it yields CASSLALGSGAEAFF.

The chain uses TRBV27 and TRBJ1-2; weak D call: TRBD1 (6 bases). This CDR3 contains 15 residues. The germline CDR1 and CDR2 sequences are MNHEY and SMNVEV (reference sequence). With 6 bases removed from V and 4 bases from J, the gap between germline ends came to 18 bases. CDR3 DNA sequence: TGTGCCAGCAGCCCGGGGGCAGGGAGCCCCTATGGCTACACCTTC. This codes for CASSPGAGSPYGYTF.

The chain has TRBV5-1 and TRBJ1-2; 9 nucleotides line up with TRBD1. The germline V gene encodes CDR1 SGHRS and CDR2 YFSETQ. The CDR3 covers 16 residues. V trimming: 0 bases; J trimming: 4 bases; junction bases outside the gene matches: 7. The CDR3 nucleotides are TGCGCCAGCAGCTTGGAAACAGGGGGCGCAAGCTATGGCTACACCTTC. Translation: CASSLETGGASYGYTF.

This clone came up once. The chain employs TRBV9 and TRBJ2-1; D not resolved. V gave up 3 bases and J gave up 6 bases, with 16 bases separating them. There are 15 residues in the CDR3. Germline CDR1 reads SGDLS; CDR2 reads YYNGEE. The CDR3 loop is CASSARRGMINEQFF. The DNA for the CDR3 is TGTGCCAGCAGCGCCCGTAGAGGCATGATCAATGAGCAGTTCTTC.

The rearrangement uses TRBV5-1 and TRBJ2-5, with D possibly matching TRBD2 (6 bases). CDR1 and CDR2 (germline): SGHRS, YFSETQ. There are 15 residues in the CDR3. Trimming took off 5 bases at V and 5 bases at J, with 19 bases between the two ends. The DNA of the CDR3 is TGCGCCAGCAGTCGACCCGGGGGAGAGGCGGAGACCCAGTACTTC. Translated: CASSRPGGEAETQYF.

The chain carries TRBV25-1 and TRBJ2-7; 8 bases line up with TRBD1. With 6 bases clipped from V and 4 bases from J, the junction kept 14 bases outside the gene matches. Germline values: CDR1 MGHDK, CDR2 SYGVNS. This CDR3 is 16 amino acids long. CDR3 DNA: TGTGCCAGCAGGTGGAGGACGAGACAGGGGCCGTACGAGCAGTACTTC. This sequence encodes CASRWRTRQGPYEQYF.

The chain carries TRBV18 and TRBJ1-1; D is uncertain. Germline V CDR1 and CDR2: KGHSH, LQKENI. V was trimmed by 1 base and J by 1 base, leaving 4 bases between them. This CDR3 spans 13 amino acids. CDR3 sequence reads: CASSPLGNTEAFF. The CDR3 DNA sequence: TGTGCCAGCTCACCACTAGGGAACACTGAAGCTTTCTTT.

The CDR3 DNA sequence: TGTGCCAGTAGGCCTCAAGGCGGCTATGGCTACACCTTC. Its protein product is CASRPQGGYGYTF. The genes are TRBV19 and TRBJ1-2; D gene unclear. CDR1 is LNHDA, CDR2 SQIVND, per germline (reference sequence). This CDR3 has 13 residues. Trimming shortened V by 6 bases and J by 4 bases, and 12 bases separated the two germline ends.

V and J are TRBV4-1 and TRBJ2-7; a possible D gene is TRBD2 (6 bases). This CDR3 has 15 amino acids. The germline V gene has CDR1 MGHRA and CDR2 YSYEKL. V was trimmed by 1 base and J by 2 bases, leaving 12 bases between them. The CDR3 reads CASSQATGETYEQYF. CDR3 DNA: TGCGCCAGCAGCCAAGCTACGGGGGAGACCTACGAGCAGTACTTC.

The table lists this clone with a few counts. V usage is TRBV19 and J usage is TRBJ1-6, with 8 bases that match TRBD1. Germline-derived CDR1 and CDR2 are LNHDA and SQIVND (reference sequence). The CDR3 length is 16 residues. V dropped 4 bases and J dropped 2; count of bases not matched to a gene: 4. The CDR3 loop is CASSKGQGTYNSPLHF. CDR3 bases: TGTGCCAGTAGTAAAGGACAGGGCACCTATAATTCACCCCTCCACTTT.

In nucleotides, the CDR3 is TGTGCCAGCAGCTCGTACAGGGGGGAATCCTATAATTCACCCCTCCACTTT. It translates to CASSSYRGESYNSPLHF. The chain employs TRBV11-3 and TRBJ1-6, with 8 nucleotides matching TRBD1. The CDR3 contains 17 residues. Trimming cost V 4 bases and J 1 base; bases outside gene matches: 6. CDR1 and CDR2 from the germline V gene are SGHNT and YENEEA.

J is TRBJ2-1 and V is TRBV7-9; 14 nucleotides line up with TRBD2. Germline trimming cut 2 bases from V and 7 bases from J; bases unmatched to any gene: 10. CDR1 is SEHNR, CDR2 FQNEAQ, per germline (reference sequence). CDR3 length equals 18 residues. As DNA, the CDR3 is TGTGCCAGCAGCTTACCCCCGCGACTAGCGGGGGGGCGGAATGAGCAGTTCTTC. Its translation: CASSLPPRLAGGRNEQFF.